The 25 T cell receptor beta chains below were found in one sample sequenced in a study of shared clonotypes between healthy human individuals. Generated by immunoSEQ multiplex PCR, the TCRdb table keeps only in-frame clones and is missing some. This sample has fewer than 650,000 clones, with about three quarters found just once. Material: PBMCs. These receptors were collected from a woman in her thirties or forties in good health. Some clones in this sample may be carry-over from other donors' samples.

This clone was counted many times. The J gene is TRBJ2-1, the V gene TRBV15; D possibly corresponds to TRBD2 (6 bases). V was trimmed by 8 bases and J by 8 bases, leaving 19 bases between them. This CDR3 is built from 14 residues. Germline values: CDR1 LNHNV, CDR2 YYDKDF (reference sequence). As DNA, the CDR3 is TGTGCCACCGCTTCGGGACTTGCCCCGCATGAGCAGTTCTTC. It is translated as CATASGLAPHEQFF.

The DNA for the CDR3 is TGCGCCAGCAGCTTGGCAGGGGTTGGCACTGAAGCTTTCTTT. This codes for CASSLAGVGTEAFF. The chain employs TRBV5-1 and TRBJ1-1, with a possible D match to TRBD1 (6 bases). Germline CDR1 is SGHRS and CDR2 is YFSETQ. The CDR3 sequence is 14 residues long. Trimming cost V 0 bases and J 4 bases, with 10 bases left between them.

This chain uses TRBV5-8 with TRBJ1-1; D gene uncertain. The CDR3 length is 15 residues. V lost 3 bases, J lost 1 base, and 13 bases lay in between. Germline V gives CDR1 SGHTS, CDR2 YDEGEE. In nucleotides, the CDR3 is TGTGCCAGCAGCTGGGAGGTTTCCGGGAACACTGAAGCTTTCTTT. Its protein is CASSWEVSGNTEAFF.

The chain carries TRBV5-8 and TRBJ2-6; no definite D call. Trimming left V 7 bases short and J 5 bases short, with 22 bases between. This CDR3 spans 17 amino acids. The germline gives CDR1 SGHTS, CDR2 YDEGEE. The CDR3: CASSEDHTQSRANVLTF. In DNA form, the CDR3 reads TGTGCCAGCTCTGAAGATCATACACAAAGTCGGGCCAACGTCCTGACTTTC.

This clone was seen only a few times. Other nucleotide sequences in the sample specify the same CDR3. CDR3 DNA sequence: TGTGCCAGCAGCCGCGGACAGGGAGAGACCCAGTACTTC. It translates to CASSRGQGETQYF. The J gene is TRBJ2-5, the V gene TRBV7-3; TRBD1 matches at 8 bases. Germline V CDR1 and CDR2: SGHTA, FQGTGA. The CDR3 loop spans 13 amino acids. Trimming cost V 5 bases and J 4 bases; bases outside gene matches: 3.

This clone came up many times. V usage is TRBV5-1 and J usage is TRBJ2-1, with D maybe TRBD2 (5 bases). Germline-derived CDR1 and CDR2 are SGHRS and YFSETQ. This CDR3 has 16 residues. Trimming shortened V by 4 bases and J by 7 bases, and 21 bases separated the two germline ends. The CDR3, as DNA: TGCGCCAGCAGCCCGTTCCTCAGCGGAACCGGTAATGAGCAGTTCTTC. It translates to CASSPFLSGTGNEQFF.

The rearrangement links TRBV7-3 to TRBJ2-1; TRBD2 aligns across 11 bases. After removal of 5 bases from V and 4 bases from J, the junction contained 4 bases not matched to a gene. Germline V gives CDR1 SGHTA, CDR2 FQGTGA. This CDR3 is 15 amino acids long. Here the CDR3 reads CASSLLAGVYNEQFF. The CDR3, as DNA: TGTGCCAGCAGCCTACTAGCGGGAGTATACAATGAGCAGTTCTTC.

The sample holds many counts of this clone. The V call is TRBV15, the J call TRBJ1-6; the D is unclear. V was pared by 0 bases and J by 10 bases, with 7 bases between. Germline V gives CDR1 LNHNV, CDR2 YYDKDF (reference sequence). The CDR3 spans 13 residues. CDR3 DNA sequence: TGTGCCACCAGCAGAGAACGTCGGTCACCCCTCCACTTT. Residues: CATSRERRSPLHF.

The V gene is TRBV7-2, the J gene TRBJ2-5, with D tentatively TRBD1 (5 bases). The germline gives CDR1 SGHTA, CDR2 FQGNSA. The CDR3 runs to 13 residues. Trimming left V 1 base short and J 7 bases short, with 10 bases between. CDR3: CASSLGGSVTQYF. CDR3 bases: TGTGCCAGCAGCTTAGGGGGCTCGGTGACCCAGTACTTC.

The rearrangement links TRBV2 to TRBJ1-5; D ambiguous. Germline CDR1 SNHLY, CDR2 FYNNEI. V was shortened by 4 bases and J by 3 bases, with 13 bases between the two germline ends. This CDR3 has 15 residues. The CDR3 nucleotides read TGTGCCAGCAGTGTCGACAACCAATTCAATCAGCCCCAGCATTTT. It translates to CASSVDNQFNQPQHF.

The genes are TRBV7-9 and TRBJ1-6, with D perhaps matching TRBD1 (6 bases). The germline gives CDR1 SEHNR, CDR2 FQNEAQ (reference sequence). The CDR3 runs 14 residues. V shed 2 bases and J shed 7 bases, with 9 bases lying between them. CDR3 protein: CASSLSRGNSPLHF. In nucleotides, the CDR3 is TGTGCCAGCAGCTTAAGCAGGGGAAATTCACCCCTCCACTTT.

To note about this clone: A single base is all that separates this from a far larger clone, so a read error is likely. The identical CDR3 is also encoded by other nucleotide sequences in the sample. The chain carries TRBV6-1 and TRBJ2-7; 8 nucleotides align to TRBD2. The germline V gene has CDR1 MNHNS and CDR2 SASEGT. The ends lost 5 bases at V and 3 bases at J; junction bases unmatched: 6. The CDR3 is 14 amino acids. The DNA for the CDR3 is TGTGCCAGCAGTCGACTGGCGGGAGGCTACGAGCAGTACTTC. This gives the protein CASSRLAGGYEQYF.

This clone was recorded once. V is TRBV7-6 and J is TRBJ2-6; 8 bases align to TRBD1. CDR1 SGHVS and CDR2 FNYEAQ come from the germline V gene. J was trimmed by 0 bases and V by 5 bases; bases with no gene match: 15. The CDR3 has 20 residues. The CDR3 protein is CASSPGGSGRPFSGANVLTF. The CDR3 DNA is TGTGCCAGCAGCCCAGGGGGCTCGGGCCGCCCCTTCTCTGGGGCCAACGTCCTGACTTTC. The full variable domain, in which reference TRBV7-6 and TRBJ2-6 provide the parts outside the CDR3, is GAGVSQSPRYKVTKRGQDVALRCDPISGHVSLYWYRQALGQGPEFLTYFNYEAQQDKSGLPNDRFSAERPEGSISTLTIQRTEQRDSAMYRCASSPGGSGRPFSGANVLTFGAGSRLTVL.

This chain connects TRBV28 to TRBJ2-1; 12 bases match TRBD2. The V and J ends lost 5 bases and 12 bases, in that order; junction bases with no gene match: 11. Germline CDR1 and CDR2: MDHEN and SYDVKM. The CDR3 extends over 15 amino acids. CDR3 loop: CASSGTSGWNEWQFF. The CDR3 coding sequence is TGTGCCAGCAGTGGGACTAGCGGGTGGAATGAGTGGCAGTTCTTC. Complete variable domain (other parts from reference TRBV28 and TRBJ2-1): DVKVTQSSRYLVKRTGEKVFLECVQDMDHENMFWYRQDPGLGLRLIYFSYDVKMKEKGDIPEGYSVSREKKERFSLILESASTNQTSMYLCASSGTSGWNEWQFFGPGTRLTVL.

A few counts support this clone. The chain links TRBV28 to TRBJ1-1; possible D gene TRBD1, 5 bases. Germline V gene lookup returns CDR1 MDHEN and CDR2 SYDVKM. V lost 8 bases and J lost 10, with 20 bases in between. The length of the CDR3 is 13 residues. For the CDR3, the DNA is TGTGCCAGCCTCAGTCCAGGGACTACGTTAGCTTTCTTT. This translates into CASLSPGTTLAFF. Looking up the rest from reference TRBV28 and TRBJ1-1 gives the full variable domain: DVKVTQSSRYLVKRTGEKVFLECVQDMDHENMFWYRQDPGLGLRLIYFSYDVKMKEKGDIPEGYSVSREKKERFSLILESASTNQTSMYLCASLSPGTTLAFFGQGTRLTVV.

The chain couples TRBV7-9 to TRBJ2-1; D perhaps matches TRBD2 (6 bases). The germline V and J ends were trimmed by 4 bases and 4 bases, with 20 bases remaining between them. CDR3 length: 17 amino acids. The V gene's germline CDR1 is SEHNR and CDR2 FQNEAQ (reference sequence). The CDR3 spells CASSSTGGDHLYNEQFF. The CDR3 region has the DNA TGTGCCAGCAGCTCAACCGGAGGGGATCACCTTTACAATGAGCAGTTCTTC. The entire variable domain, with the rest obtained from reference TRBV7-9 and TRBJ2-1, is as follows: DTGVSQNPRHKITKRGQNVTFRCDPISEHNRLYWYRQTLGQGPEFLTYFQNEAQLEKSRLLSDRFSAERPKGSFSTLEIQRTEQGDSAMYLCASSSTGGDHLYNEQFFGPGTRLTVL.

CDR3 DNA: TGTGCCAGCACCTCAAATGGGGACGGTTCCTATGGCTACACCTTC. Its protein is CASTSNGDGSYGYTF. The chain joins TRBV27 to TRBJ1-2, with D tentatively TRBD1 (5 bases). CDR1 and CDR2 (germline): MNHEY, SMNVEV (reference sequence). The V end lost 7 bases, the J end lost 4 bases, and 19 bases lay between the germline ends. This CDR3 has 15 amino acids.

The V call is TRBV7-2, the J call TRBJ2-5; D call uncertain. This CDR3 comprises 15 residues. Deletions cut 5 bases from V and 2 bases from J, with 15 bases between. The germline CDR1 and CDR2 sequences are SGHTA and FQGNSA. The CDR3 sequence: CASSPQVRLQETQYF. In DNA form, the CDR3 reads TGTGCCAGCAGCCCCCAGGTCAGGTTACAAGAGACCCAGTACTTC.

The V and J genes are TRBV28 and TRBJ2-5, with D possibly TRBD1 on 6 matching bases. Trimming pared 5 bases from V and 2 bases from J, leaving 15 bases between. Germline-derived CDR1 and CDR2 are MDHEN and SYDVKM. The CDR3 spans 15 residues. CDR3 coding DNA: TGTGCCAGCAGTAATCCTCTGGACAGACAAGAGACCCAGTACTTC. Its protein is CASSNPLDRQETQYF.

This chain connects TRBV7-8 to TRBJ2-1; D is perhaps TRBD1 (5 bases). V lost 6 bases to trimming and J lost 3 bases, with 15 bases between them. The CDR3 is 15 amino acids. From germline, CDR1 is SGHVS and CDR2 FQNEAQ. The CDR3, as DNA: TGTGCCAGCAGGTTAACAGAAGGGGACTACAATGAGCAGTTCTTC. The encoded protein is CASRLTEGDYNEQFF.

The chain carries TRBV29-1 and TRBJ2-2; TRBD1 matches at 7 bases. J gave up 1 base and V 5 bases, and 4 bases lay outside the gene matches. Per the germline V gene, CDR1 is SQVTM and CDR2 is ANQGSEA. The CDR3 consists of 14 residues. CDR3 in DNA: TGCAGCGTTCTCCCAGGGGGGAACACCGGGGAGCTGTTTTTT. Its translation: CSVLPGGNTGELFF.

This clone was detected only once. V is TRBV2 and J is TRBJ1-5, with D tentatively TRBD1 (5 bases). Germline assignment: CDR1 SNHLY and CDR2 FYNNEI. This CDR3 is built from 13 residues. The ends were cut back, 4 bases at V and 9 bases at J, with 13 bases in the middle. The CDR3 DNA reads TGTGCCAGCAGTGGGGCGGCCCAGGGGCCCCAGCATTTT. Protein: CASSGAAQGPQHF.

This CDR3 is CASSPGLARTNEQFF. DNA of the CDR3: TGCGCCAGCAGCCCGGGACTAGCGCGGACCAATGAGCAGTTCTTC. This chain uses TRBV5-1 with TRBJ2-1; 10 positions agree with TRBD2. Trimming took 4 bases from V and 6 from J; bases not matched to a gene: 7. Per the germline V gene, CDR1 is SGHRS and CDR2 is YFSETQ. The CDR3 extends over 15 amino acids.

The rearrangement joins TRBV30 to TRBJ1-3; D is ambiguous. CDR3 length equals 16 residues. CDR1 and CDR2 from the germline V gene are GTSNPN and SVGIG (reference sequence). The V end lost 5 bases, the J end lost 3 bases, and 20 bases lay between the germline ends. The DNA for the CDR3 is TGTGCCTGGCACCAAGGCCCTTCTGCAGGTGGAAACACCATATATTTT. Encoded protein: CAWHQGPSAGGNTIYF.

The chain links TRBV6-6 to TRBJ1-2; D unclear. The CDR3 runs 13 residues. Trimming removed 8 bases from V and 4 bases from J, with 14 bases in between. Germline values: CDR1 MNHNY, CDR2 SVGAGI (reference sequence). The CDR3 DNA reads as TGTGCCAGCTACCCACGGCTCTCCTATGGCTACACCTTC. Protein: CASYPRLSYGYTF.